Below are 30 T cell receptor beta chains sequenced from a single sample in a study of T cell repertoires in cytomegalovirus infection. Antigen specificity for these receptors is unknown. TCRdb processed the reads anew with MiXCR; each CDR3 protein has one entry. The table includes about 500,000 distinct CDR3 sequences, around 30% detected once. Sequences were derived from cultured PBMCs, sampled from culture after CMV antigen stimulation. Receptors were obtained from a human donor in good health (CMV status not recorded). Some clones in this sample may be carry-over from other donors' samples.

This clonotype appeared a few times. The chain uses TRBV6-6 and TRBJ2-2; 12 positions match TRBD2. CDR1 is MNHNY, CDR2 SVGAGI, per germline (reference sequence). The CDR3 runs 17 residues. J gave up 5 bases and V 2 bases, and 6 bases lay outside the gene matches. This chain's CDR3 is CASSYQPGLAGTGELFF. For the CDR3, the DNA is TGTGCCAGCAGTTACCAACCTGGACTAGCGGGAACCGGGGAGCTGTTTTTT.

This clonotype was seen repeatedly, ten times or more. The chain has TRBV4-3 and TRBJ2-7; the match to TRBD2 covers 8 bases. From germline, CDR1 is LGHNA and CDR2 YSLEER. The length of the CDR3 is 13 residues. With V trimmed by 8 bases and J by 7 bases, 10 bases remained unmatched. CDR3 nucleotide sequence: TGCGCCAGCGCTGGACTAGCTACCGGGGAGCAGTACTTC. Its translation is CASAGLATGEQYF.

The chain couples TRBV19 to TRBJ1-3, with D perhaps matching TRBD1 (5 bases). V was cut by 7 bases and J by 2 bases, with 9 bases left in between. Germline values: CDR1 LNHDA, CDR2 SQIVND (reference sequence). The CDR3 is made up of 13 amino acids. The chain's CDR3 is CASTGTAGNTIYF. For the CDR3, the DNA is TGTGCCAGTACAGGGACGGCTGGAAACACCATATATTTT.

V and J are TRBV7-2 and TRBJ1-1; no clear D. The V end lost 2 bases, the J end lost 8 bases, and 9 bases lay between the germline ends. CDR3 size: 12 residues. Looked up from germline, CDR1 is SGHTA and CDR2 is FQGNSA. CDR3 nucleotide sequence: TGTGCCAGCAGCTTAACCTTGGGGGAAGCTTTCTTT. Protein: CASSLTLGEAFF.

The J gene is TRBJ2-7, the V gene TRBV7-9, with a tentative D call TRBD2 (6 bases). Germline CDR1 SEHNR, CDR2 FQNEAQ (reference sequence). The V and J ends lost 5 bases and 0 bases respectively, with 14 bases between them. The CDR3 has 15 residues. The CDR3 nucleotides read TGTGCCAGCAGCCCCCGGGACTTGAGCTCCTACGAGCAGTACTTC. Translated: CASSPRDLSSYEQYF.

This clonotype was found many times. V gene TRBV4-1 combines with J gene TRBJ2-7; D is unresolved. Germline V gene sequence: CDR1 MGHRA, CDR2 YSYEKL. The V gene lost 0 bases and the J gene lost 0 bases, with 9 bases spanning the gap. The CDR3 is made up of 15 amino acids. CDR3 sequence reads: CASSQDKESSYEQYF. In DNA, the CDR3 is TGCGCCAGCAGCCAAGATAAAGAGAGCTCCTACGAGCAGTACTTC.

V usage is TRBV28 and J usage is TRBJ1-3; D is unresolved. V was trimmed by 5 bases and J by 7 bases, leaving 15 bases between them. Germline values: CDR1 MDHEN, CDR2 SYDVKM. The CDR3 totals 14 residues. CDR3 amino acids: CASSHPSTPNTIYF. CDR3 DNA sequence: TGTGCCAGCAGTCACCCCTCAACCCCGAACACCATATATTTT.

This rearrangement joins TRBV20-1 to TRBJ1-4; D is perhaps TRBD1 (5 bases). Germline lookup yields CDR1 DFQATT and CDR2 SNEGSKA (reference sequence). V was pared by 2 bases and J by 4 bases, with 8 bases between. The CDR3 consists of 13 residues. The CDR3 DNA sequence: TGCAGTGCTAGAACAGGACTTAATGAAAAACTGTTTTTT. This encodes CSARTGLNEKLFF.

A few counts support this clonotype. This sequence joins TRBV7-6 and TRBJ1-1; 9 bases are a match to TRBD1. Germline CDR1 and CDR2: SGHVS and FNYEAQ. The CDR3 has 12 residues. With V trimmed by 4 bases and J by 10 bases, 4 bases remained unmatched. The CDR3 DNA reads TGTGCCAGCAGCTCCCAGGACAGGGGAGCTTTCTTT. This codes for CASSSQDRGAFF.

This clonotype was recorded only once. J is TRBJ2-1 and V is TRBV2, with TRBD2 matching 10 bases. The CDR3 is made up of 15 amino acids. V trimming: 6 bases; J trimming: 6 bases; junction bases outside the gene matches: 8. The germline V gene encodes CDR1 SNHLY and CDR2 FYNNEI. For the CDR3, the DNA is TGTGCCAGCAGAGGAGCGGGAGGGGACCTCAATGAGCAGTTCTTC. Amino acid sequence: CASRGAGGDLNEQFF.

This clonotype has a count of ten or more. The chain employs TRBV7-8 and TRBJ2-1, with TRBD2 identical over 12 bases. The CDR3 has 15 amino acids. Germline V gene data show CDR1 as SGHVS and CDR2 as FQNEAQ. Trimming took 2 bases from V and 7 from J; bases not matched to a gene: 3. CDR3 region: CASSLTSGRKNEQFF. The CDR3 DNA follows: TGTGCCAGCAGCTTAACTAGCGGGAGGAAGAATGAGCAGTTCTTC.

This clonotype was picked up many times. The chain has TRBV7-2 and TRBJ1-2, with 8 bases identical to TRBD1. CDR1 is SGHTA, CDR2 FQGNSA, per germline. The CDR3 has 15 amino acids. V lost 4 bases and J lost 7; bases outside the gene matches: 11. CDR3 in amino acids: CASSSNRGGGGGYTF. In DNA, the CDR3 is TGTGCCAGCAGCTCCAACAGGGGGGGGGGGGGTGGCTACACCTTC.

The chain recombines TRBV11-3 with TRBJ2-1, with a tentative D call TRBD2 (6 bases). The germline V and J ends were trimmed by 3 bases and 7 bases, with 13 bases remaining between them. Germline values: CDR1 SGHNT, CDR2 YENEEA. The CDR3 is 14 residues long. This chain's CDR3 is CASSLAGNRNEQFF. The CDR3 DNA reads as TGTGCCAGCAGCTTGGCGGGGAACCGGAATGAGCAGTTCTTC.

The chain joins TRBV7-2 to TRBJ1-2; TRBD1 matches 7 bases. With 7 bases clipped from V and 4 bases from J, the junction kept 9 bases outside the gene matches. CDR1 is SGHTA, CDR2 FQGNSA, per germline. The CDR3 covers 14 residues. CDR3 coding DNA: TGTGCCAGCACCCGAGGGGACAGAGTCTATGGCTACACCTTC. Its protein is CASTRGDRVYGYTF. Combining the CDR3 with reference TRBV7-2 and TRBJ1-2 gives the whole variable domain GAGVSQSPSNKVTEKGKDVELRCDPISGHTALYWYRQSLGQGLEFLIYFQGNSAPDKSGLPSDRFSAERTGGSVSTLTIQRTQQEDSAVYLCASTRGDRVYGYTFGSGTRLTVV.

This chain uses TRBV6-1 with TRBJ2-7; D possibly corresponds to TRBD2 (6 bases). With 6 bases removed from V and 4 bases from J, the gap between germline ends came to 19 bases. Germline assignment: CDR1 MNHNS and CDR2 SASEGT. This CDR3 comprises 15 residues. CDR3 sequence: CASSLGRGIFYEQYV. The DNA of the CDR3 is TGTGCCAGCAGCCTAGGCCGCGGGATTTTTTACGAGCAGTACGTC.

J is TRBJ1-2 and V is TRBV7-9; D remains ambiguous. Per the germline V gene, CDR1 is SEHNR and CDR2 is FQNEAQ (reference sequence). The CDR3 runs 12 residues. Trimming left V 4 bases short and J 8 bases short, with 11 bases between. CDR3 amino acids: CASSSGERGYTF. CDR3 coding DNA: TGTGCCAGCAGCTCTGGGGAGAGGGGCTACACCTTC. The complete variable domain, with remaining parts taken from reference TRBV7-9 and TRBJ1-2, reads DTGVSQNPRHKITKRGQNVTFRCDPISEHNRLYWYRQTLGQGPEFLTYFQNEAQLEKSRLLSDRFSAERPKGSFSTLEIQRTEQGDSAMYLCASSSGERGYTFGSGTRLTVV.

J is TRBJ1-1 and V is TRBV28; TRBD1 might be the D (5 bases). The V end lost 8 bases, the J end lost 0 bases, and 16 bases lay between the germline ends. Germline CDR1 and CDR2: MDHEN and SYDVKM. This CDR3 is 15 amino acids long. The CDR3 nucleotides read TGTGCCAGCCTCACCCGGGGCGGGTTGAACACTGAAGCTTTCTTT. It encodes CASLTRGGLNTEAFF.

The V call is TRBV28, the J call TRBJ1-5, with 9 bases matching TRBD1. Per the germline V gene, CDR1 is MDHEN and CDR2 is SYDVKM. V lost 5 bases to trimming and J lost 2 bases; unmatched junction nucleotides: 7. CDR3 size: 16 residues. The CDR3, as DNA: TGTGCCAGCAGTCCATCCGGGACAGGGCGCAATCAGCCCCAGCATTTT. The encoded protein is CASSPSGTGRNQPQHF. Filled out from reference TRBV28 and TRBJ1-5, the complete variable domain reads DVKVTQSSRYLVKRTGEKVFLECVQDMDHENMFWYRQDPGLGLRLIYFSYDVKMKEKGDIPEGYSVSREKKERFSLILESASTNQTSMYLCASSPSGTGRNQPQHFGDGTRLSIL.

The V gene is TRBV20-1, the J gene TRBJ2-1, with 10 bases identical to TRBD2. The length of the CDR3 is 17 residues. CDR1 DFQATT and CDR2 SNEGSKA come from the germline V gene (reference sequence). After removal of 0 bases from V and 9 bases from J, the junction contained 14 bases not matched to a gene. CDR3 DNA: TGCAGTGCTAGAGATTTTGAGGAACTAGCGGGGTTCGGTGAGCAGTTCTTC. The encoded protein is CSARDFEELAGFGEQFF.

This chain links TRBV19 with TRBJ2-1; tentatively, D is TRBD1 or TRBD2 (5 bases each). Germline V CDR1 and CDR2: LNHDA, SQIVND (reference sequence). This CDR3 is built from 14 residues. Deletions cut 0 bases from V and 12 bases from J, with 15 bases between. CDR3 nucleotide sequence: TGTGCCAGTAGTATAGATCAGGGTAGAGGAGGGCAGTTCTTC. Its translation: CASSIDQGRGGQFF. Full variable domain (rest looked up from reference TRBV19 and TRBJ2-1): DGGITQSPKYLFRKEGQNVTLSCEQNLNHDAMYWYRQDPGQGLRLIYYSQIVNDFQKGDIAEGYSVSREKKESFPLTVTSAQKNPTAFYLCASSIDQGRGGQFFGPGTRLTVL.

The CDR3 DNA reads TGCAGCGTTGCGAGGAGATCGAACACTGAAGCTTTCTTT. Protein sequence: CSVARRSNTEAFF. J is TRBJ1-1 and V is TRBV29-1; no definite D call. The CDR3 extends over 13 amino acids. V gave up 4 bases and J gave up 1 base, with 10 bases separating them. Germline CDR1 is SQVTM and CDR2 is ANQGSEA.

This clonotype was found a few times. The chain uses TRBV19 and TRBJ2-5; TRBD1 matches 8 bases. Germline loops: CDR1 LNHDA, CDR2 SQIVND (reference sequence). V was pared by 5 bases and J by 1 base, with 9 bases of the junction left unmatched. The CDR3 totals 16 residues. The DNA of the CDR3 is TGTGCCAGTAGTTTCGGACAGGGATCCGTCCAAGAGACCCAGTACTTC. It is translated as CASSFGQGSVQETQYF.

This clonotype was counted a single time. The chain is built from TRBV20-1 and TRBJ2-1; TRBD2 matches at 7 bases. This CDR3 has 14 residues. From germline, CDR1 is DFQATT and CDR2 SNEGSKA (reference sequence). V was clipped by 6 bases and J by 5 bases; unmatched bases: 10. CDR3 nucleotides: TGCAGTGCCATTCTAGCGGAAACAAACAATGAGCAGTTCTTC. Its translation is CSAILAETNNEQFF.

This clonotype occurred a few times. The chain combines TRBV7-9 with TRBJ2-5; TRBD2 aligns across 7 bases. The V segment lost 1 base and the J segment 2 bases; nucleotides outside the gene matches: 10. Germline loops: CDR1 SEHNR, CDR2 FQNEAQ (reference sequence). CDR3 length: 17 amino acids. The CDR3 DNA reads TGTGCCAGCAGCTTAGGGCCAGCGGGAATAGGTCAAGAGACCCAGTACTTC. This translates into CASSLGPAGIGQETQYF.

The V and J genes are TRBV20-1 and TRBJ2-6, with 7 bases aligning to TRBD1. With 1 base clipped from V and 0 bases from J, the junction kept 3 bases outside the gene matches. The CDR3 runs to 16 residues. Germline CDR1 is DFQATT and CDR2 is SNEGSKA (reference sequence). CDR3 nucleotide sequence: TGCAGTGCTAGAGTCCCAGGGGGCTCTGGGGCCAACGTCCTGACTTTC. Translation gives CSARVPGGSGANVLTF.

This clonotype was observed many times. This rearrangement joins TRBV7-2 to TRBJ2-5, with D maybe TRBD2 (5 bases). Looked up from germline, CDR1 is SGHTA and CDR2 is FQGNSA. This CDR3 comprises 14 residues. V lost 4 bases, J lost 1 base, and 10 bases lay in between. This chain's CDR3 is CASSSRAVQETQYF. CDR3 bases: TGTGCCAGCAGCTCGAGGGCGGTCCAAGAGACCCAGTACTTC.

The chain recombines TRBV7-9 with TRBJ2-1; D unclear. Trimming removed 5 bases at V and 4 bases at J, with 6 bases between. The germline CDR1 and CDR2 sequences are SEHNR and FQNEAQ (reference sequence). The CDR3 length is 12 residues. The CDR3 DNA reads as TGTGCCAGCAGCCAATATTACAATGAGCAGTTCTTC. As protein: CASSQYYNEQFF.

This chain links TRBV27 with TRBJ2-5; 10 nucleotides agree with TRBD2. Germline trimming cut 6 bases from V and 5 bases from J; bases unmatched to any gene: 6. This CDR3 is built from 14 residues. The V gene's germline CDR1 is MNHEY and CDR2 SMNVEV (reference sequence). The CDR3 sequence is CASRGTSDFETQYF. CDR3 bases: TGTGCCAGCAGAGGGACTAGCGATTTTGAGACCCAGTACTTC.

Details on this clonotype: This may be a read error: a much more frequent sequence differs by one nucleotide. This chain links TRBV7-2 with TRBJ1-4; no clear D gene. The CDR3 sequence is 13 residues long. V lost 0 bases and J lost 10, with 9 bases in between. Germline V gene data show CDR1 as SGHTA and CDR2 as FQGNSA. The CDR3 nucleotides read TGTGCCAGCAGCTTAGCGGGCGGTGTAAAACTGTTTTTT. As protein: CASSLAGGVKLFF.

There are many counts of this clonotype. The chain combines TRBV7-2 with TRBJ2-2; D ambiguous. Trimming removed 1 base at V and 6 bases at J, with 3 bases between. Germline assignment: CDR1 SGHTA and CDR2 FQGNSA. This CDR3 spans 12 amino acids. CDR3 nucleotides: TGTGCCAGCAGCTTAGGGCCCGGGGAGCTGTTTTTT. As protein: CASSLGPGELFF.